These 14 T cell receptor beta chains originate from one sample sequenced in a study of cytomegalovirus exposure and HLA in healthy donors. Clones were sequenced by immunoSEQ multiplex PCR, and TCRdb holds only the in-frame ones, with some missing. The sample lists 170,000 or so clones; roughly 80% were seen once. The specimen sequenced was PBMCs. These receptors all come from a woman aged 18-29 years in good health and CMV-seropositive.

V is TRBV19 and J is TRBJ1-1; D is undetermined. Germline lookup yields CDR1 LNHDA and CDR2 SQIVND (reference sequence). This CDR3 has 15 residues. The V gene lost 3 bases and the J gene lost 1 base, with 12 bases spanning the gap. The CDR3 sequence is CASSIALTTNTEAFF. In DNA, the CDR3 is TGTGCCAGTAGTATCGCTTTGACAACGAACACTGAAGCTTTCTTT.

J is TRBJ2-5 and V is TRBV5-1; D is unclear. Germline CDR1 reads SGHRS; CDR2 reads YFSETQ. This CDR3 has 15 amino acids. V was clipped by 4 bases and J by 5 bases, with 18 bases between them. CDR3 region: CASSPAVALRETQYF. The CDR3 DNA sequence: TGCGCCAGCAGCCCGGCGGTGGCCCTGCGGGAGACCCAGTACTTC. The variable domain in full, with the rest retrieved from reference TRBV5-1 and TRBJ2-5, is KAGVTQTPRYLIKTRGQQVTLSCSPISGHRSVSWYQQTPGQGLQFLFEYFSETQRNKGNFPGRFSGRQFSNSRSEMNVSTLELGDSALYLCASSPAVALRETQYFGPGTRLLVL.

The rearrangement links TRBV27 to TRBJ1-2, with TRBD1 matching over 8 bases. CDR3 length equals 14 residues. CDR1 is MNHEY and CDR2 is SMNVEV in the germline V gene (reference sequence). Trimming at V came to 4 bases and at J to 8 bases, leaving 9 bases not matched to a gene. The chain's CDR3 is CASSSPGTGRGYTF. CDR3 nucleotides: TGTGCCAGCAGTTCCCCCGGGACAGGCAGGGGCTACACCTTC.

The rearrangement uses TRBV7-9 and TRBJ1-1, with 8 bases matching TRBD1. After removal of 6 bases from V and 0 bases from J, the junction contained 6 bases not matched to a gene. CDR1 is SEHNR, CDR2 FQNEAQ, per germline (reference sequence). The CDR3 spans 15 residues. CDR3 sequence: CASRGDRGMNTEAFF. The CDR3 DNA reads TGTGCCAGCAGAGGCGACAGGGGCATGAACACTGAAGCTTTCTTT.

V and J are TRBV6-5 and TRBJ2-7, with a weak D call TRBD1 (6 bases). Trimming removed 2 bases at V and 3 bases at J, with 14 bases between. The germline CDR1 and CDR2 sequences are MNHEY and SVGAGI. CDR3 length equals 15 residues. The chain's CDR3 is CASSYRPGAFYEQYF. The DNA for the CDR3 is TGTGCCAGCAGTTACCGGCCAGGGGCCTTCTACGAGCAGTACTTC.

The chain is built from TRBV10-3 and TRBJ2-5; D might be TRBD1 (6 bases). The CDR3 has 14 amino acids. V was trimmed by 0 bases and J by 1 base, leaving 6 bases between them. Germline V gene data show CDR1 as ENHRY and CDR2 as SYGVKD. The DNA for the CDR3 is TGTGCCATCAGTGAGTCGGGGGCCCAAGAGACCCAGTACTTC. It yields the protein CAISESGAQETQYF.

This sequence joins TRBV11-2 and TRBJ2-1; 8 nucleotides match TRBD1. CDR3 length equals 11 residues. V lost 6 bases and J lost 15; bases outside the gene matches: 7. Germline values: CDR1 SGHAT, CDR2 FQNNGV. This CDR3 is CASRTGDRLFF. Here the CDR3 DNA reads TGTGCCAGCAGAACCGGGGACAGGCTGTTCTTC.

This clone has a handful of counts. The chain couples TRBV19 to TRBJ1-1; tentatively, D is TRBD1 (6 bases). This CDR3 is 14 amino acids long. Trimming removed 7 bases at V and 5 bases at J, with 17 bases between. From germline, CDR1 is LNHDA and CDR2 SQIVND (reference sequence). CDR3 loop: CASTQYQGRTEAFF. DNA of the CDR3: TGTGCCAGTACCCAATACCAGGGGAGAACTGAAGCTTTCTTT.

V usage is TRBV6-6 and J usage is TRBJ2-7, with D hard to call. The CDR3 contains 12 residues. Germline V gives CDR1 MNHNY, CDR2 SVGAGI (reference sequence). Trimming left V 7 bases short and J 3 bases short, with 10 bases between. The CDR3 loop reads CASNSHLYEQYF. The CDR3 bases are TGTGCCAGCAACAGTCACCTCTACGAGCAGTACTTC.

The chain is built from TRBV10-1 and TRBJ2-5; maybe TRBD1 (6 bases). The CDR3 sequence is 14 residues long. The V gene's germline CDR1 is WNHNN and CDR2 SYGVQD (reference sequence). Trimming left V 2 bases short and J 5 bases short, with 12 bases between. CDR3 sequence (DNA): TGCGCCAGCAGTGAGGGCAGGGGTGTGGAGACCCAGTACTTC. Translated: CASSEGRGVETQYF.

About this clone itself: One end of the junction varies from germline; a read error may be responsible. The chain couples TRBV27 to TRBJ2-3; a weak D match, TRBD2 (5 bases). Germline V gene sequence: CDR1 MNHEY, CDR2 SMNVEV (reference sequence). The CDR3 is made up of 15 amino acids. CDR3 in amino acids: CASSLLVSSTNTQYF. In nucleotides, the CDR3 is TGTGCCAGCAGTTTACTGGTTTCTAGCACAAATACGCAGTATTTT.

This chain joins TRBV7-9 and TRBJ2-5, with D perhaps TRBD1 (6 bases). Germline V gives CDR1 SEHNR, CDR2 FQNEAQ (reference sequence). The CDR3 consists of 12 residues. The germline V and J ends were trimmed by 8 bases and 1 base, with 8 bases remaining between them. The chain's CDR3 is CASRDIQETQYF. CDR3 in DNA: TGTGCCAGCCGGGACATCCAAGAGACCCAGTACTTC.

The chain uses TRBV19 and TRBJ2-2; the D gene is possibly TRBD2 (5 bases). Trimming shortened V by 7 bases and J by 4 bases, and 16 bases separated the two germline ends. The CDR3 length is 15 residues. In germline, CDR1 is LNHDA, CDR2 SQIVND (reference sequence). The CDR3, as DNA: TGTGCCAGTACTAACCTTCCCCGGGGCACCGGGGAGCTGTTTTTT. Translation gives CASTNLPRGTGELFF.

The V gene is TRBV7-2, the J gene TRBJ2-1; D perhaps matches TRBD1 (6 bases). V lost 5 bases and J lost 8, with 16 bases in between. CDR3 length: 14 amino acids. Germline CDR1 reads SGHTA; CDR2 reads FQGNSA. The CDR3 reads CASSQGSLDDEQFF. In DNA, the CDR3 is TGTGCCAGCAGCCAGGGGTCGTTAGACGATGAGCAGTTCTTC.